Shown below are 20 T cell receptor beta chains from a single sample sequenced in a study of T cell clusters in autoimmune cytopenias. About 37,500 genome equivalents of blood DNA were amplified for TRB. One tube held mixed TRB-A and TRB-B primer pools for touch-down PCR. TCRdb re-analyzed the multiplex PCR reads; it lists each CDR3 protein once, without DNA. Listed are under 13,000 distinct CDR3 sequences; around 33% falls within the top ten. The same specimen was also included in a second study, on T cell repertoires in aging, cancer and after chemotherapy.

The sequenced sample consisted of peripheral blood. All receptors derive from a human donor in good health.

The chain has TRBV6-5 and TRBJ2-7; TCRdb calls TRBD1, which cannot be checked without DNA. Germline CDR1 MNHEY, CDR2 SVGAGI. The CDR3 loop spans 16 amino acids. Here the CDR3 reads CASSYSGTGSSYEQYF.

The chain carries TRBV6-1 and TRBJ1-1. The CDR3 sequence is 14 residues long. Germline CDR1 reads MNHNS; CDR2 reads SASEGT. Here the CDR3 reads CASSATRMNTEAFF.

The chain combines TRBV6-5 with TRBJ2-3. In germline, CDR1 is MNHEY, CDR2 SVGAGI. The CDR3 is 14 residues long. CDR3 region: CASSYDLLADTQYF.

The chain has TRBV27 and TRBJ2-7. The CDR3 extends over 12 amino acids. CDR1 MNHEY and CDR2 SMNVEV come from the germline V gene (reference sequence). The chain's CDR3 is CASSTGSYEQYF.

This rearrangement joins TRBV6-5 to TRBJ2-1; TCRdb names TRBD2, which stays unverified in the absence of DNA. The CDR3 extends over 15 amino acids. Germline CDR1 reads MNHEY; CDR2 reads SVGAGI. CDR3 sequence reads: CATELAGALNNEQFF.

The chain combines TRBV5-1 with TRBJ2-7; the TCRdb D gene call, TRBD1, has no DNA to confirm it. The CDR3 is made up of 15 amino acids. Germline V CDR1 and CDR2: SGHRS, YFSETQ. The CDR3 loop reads CASSQGNRIFDEQYF. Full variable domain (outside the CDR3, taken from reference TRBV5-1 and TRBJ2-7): KAGVTQTPRYLIKTRGQQVTLSCSPISGHRSVSWYQQTPGQGLQFLFEYFSETQRNKGNFPGRFSGRQFSNSRSEMNVSTLELGDSALYLCASSQGNRIFDEQYFGPGTRLTVT.

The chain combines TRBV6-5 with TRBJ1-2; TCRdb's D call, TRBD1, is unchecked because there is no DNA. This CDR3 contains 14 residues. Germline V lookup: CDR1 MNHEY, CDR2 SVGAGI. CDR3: CASKLAGGAGGYTF.

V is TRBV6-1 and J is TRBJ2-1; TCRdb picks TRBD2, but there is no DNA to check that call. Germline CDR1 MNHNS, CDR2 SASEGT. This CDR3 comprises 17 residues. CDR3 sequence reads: CASSEMRTSGRANEQFF.

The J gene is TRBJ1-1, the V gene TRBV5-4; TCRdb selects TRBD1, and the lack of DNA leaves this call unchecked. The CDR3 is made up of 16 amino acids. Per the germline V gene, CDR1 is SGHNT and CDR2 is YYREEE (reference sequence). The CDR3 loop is CASSLVRGVVNTEAFF.

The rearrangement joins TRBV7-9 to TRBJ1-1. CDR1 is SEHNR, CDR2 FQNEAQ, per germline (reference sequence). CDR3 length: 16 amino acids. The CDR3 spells CASSFPTGLMNTEAFF.

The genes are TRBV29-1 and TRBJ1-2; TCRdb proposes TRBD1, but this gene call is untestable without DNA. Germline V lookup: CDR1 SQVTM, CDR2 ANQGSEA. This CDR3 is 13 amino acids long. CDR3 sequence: CSVTGSRDYGYTF.

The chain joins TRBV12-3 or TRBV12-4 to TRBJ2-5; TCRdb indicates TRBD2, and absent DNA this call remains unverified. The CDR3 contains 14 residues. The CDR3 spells CASSLNSGQETQYF.

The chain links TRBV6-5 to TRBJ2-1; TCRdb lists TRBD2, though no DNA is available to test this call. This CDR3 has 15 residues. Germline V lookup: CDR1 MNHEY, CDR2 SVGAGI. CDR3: CASSLSGDGYNEQFF.

The CDR3 loop is CASSPGLFSTDTQYF. The rearrangement links TRBV12-3 or TRBV12-4 to TRBJ2-3. This CDR3 is built from 15 residues.

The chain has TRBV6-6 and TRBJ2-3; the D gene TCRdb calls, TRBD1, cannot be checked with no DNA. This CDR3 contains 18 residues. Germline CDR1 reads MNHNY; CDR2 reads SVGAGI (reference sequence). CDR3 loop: CASNLRVGGPGSKDTQYF.

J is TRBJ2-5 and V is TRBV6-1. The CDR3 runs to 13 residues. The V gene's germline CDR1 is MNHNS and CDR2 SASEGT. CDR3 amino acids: CASVERKQGTQYF.

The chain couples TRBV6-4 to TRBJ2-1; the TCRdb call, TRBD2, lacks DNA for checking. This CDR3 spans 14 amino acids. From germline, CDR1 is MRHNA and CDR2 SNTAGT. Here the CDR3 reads CASSPEREGNEQFF.

This CDR3 reads CASSPTSVGPGELFF. The chain joins TRBV12-3 or TRBV12-4 to TRBJ2-2; there is no DNA to check the TCRdb D call of TRBD2. This CDR3 has 15 amino acids.

CDR3: CASSMTGRETEAFF. The V call is TRBV19, the J call TRBJ1-1; checking the TCRdb D call of TRBD1 is not possible without DNA. The germline gives CDR1 LNHDA, CDR2 SQIVND (reference sequence). The length of the CDR3 is 14 residues.

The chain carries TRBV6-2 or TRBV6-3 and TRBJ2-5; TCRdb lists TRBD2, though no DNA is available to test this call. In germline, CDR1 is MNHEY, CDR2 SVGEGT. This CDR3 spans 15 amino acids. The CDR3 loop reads CASSTAGTQRGTQYF.